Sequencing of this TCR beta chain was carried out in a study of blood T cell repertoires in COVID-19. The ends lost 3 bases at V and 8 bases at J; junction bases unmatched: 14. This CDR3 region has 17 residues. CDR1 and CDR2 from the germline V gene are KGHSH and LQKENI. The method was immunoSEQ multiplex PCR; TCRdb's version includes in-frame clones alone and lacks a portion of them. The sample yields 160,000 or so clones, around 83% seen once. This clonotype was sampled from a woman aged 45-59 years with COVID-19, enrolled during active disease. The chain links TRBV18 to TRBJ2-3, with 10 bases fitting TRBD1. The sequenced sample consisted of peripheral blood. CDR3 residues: CASSPQSGTGVQSTQYF. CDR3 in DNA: TGTGCCAGCTCACCTCAATCCGGGACAGGGGTTCAGAGTACGCAGTATTTT.